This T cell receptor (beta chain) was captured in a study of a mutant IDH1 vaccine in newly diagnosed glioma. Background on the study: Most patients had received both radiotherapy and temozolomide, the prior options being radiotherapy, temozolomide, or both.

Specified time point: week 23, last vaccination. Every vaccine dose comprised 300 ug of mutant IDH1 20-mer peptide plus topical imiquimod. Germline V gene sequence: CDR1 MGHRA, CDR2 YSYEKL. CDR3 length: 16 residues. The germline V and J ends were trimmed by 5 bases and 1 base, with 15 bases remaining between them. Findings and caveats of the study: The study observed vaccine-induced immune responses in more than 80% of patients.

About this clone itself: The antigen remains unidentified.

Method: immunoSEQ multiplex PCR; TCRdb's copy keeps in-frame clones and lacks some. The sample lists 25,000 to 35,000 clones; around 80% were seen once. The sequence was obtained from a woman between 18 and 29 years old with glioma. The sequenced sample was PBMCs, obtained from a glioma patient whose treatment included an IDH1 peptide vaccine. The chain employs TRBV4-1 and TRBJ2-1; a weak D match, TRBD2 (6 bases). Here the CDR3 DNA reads TGCGCCAGCAGCACCCGGGGGAGCTTGTCCTACAATGAGCAGTTCTTC. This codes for CASSTRGSLSYNEQFF.